Listed here are 7 T cell receptor beta chains from one sample, sequenced in a study of T cell repertoires in cytomegalovirus infection. No antigen has been identified for these receptors. TCRdb reprocessed the reads with MiXCR, giving one entry per CDR3 protein. The sample has 200,000 or so distinct CDR3 sequences, about 40% seen once; the top ten hold roughly three fifths. The sequences come from CD8+ T cells from cultured PBMCs, collected from culture after CMV antigen stimulation. The source is a human donor in good health (CMV status not recorded). Some clones in this sample may be carry-over from other donors' samples.

This clonotype was counted only a few times. The genes are TRBV10-3 and TRBJ1-1, with 7 bases aligning to TRBD1. Germline V gene lookup returns CDR1 ENHRY and CDR2 SYGVKD. This CDR3 is 13 amino acids long. J lost 1 base, V lost 4 bases, and 0 bases had no gene match. The CDR3 reads CAISGQGNTEAFF. Here the CDR3 DNA reads TGTGCCATCAGTGGACAGGGGAACACTGAAGCTTTCTTT.

This chain links TRBV28 with TRBJ1-5; TRBD1 might be the D (6 bases). V lost 6 bases to trimming and J lost 7 bases, with 16 bases between them. This CDR3 is 14 amino acids long. The germline V gene encodes CDR1 MDHEN and CDR2 SYDVKM. DNA for the CDR3: TGTGCCAGCAGCTTTACAGGGAGCGGGCAGCCCCAGCATTTT. Its translation: CASSFTGSGQPQHF.

As to this clonotype: The junction differs from germline at one of its ends, possibly a read error. The chain joins TRBV11-2 to TRBJ1-4, with D unresolved. Germline V gene data show CDR1 as SGHAT and CDR2 as FQNNGV. This CDR3 contains 16 residues. The CDR3 nucleotides are TGTGCAAGCAGCTTAAACTACATGGTCGTCGGTGAAAAACTGTTTTTT. It yields the protein CASSLNYMVVGEKLFF.

Worth noting for this clonotype: The junction and the germline gene differ at one end; a read error may be behind it. The CDR3 region has the DNA TGTGCCAGCAGCCCTCGAATTCTAGCGGGAGAACCAGATATGCAGTATTTT. Encoded protein: CASSPRILAGEPDMQYF. V usage is TRBV7-6 and J usage is TRBJ2-3, with 10 bases aligning to TRBD2. From germline, CDR1 is SGHVS and CDR2 FNYEAQ. This CDR3 is 17 amino acids long.

The chain couples TRBV29-1 to TRBJ1-1; D gene unclear. The CDR3 covers 12 residues. The ends were cut back, 5 bases at V and 6 bases at J, with 13 bases in the middle. The germline V gene has CDR1 SQVTM and CDR2 ANQGSEA. CDR3 nucleotides: TGCAGCGTTTTAGGACGGACCCCTGAAGCTTTCTTT. It specifies CSVLGRTPEAFF.

This clonotype was recorded a few times. This sequence joins TRBV7-9 and TRBJ2-5; unclear D gene. The V and J ends lost 5 bases and 0 bases respectively, with 7 bases between them. Germline V gene sequence: CDR1 SEHNR, CDR2 FQNEAQ (reference sequence). The CDR3 length is 13 residues. CDR3 sequence reads: CASSRGHQETQYF. CDR3 bases: TGTGCCAGCAGCCGAGGTCACCAAGAGACCCAGTACTTC.

This clonotype was detected a few times. V gene TRBV7-9 combines with J gene TRBJ1-2; D ambiguous. From germline, CDR1 is SEHNR and CDR2 FQNEAQ (reference sequence). With 1 base removed from V and 5 bases from J, the gap between germline ends came to 8 bases. The CDR3 spans 13 residues. CDR3 DNA: TGTGCCAGCAGCTTAGGGGAGCGGTATGGCTACACCTTC. Translated: CASSLGERYGYTF. The full variable domain, in which reference TRBV7-9 and TRBJ1-2 provide the parts outside the CDR3, is DTGVSQNPRHKITKRGQNVTFRCDPISEHNRLYWYRQTLGQGPEFLTYFQNEAQLEKSRLLSDRFSAERPKGSFSTLEIQRTEQGDSAMYLCASSLGERYGYTFGSGTRLTVV.